This T cell receptor (beta chain) was identified in a study of blood T cell repertoires in COVID-19. Overall study context: Sites across the United States, Italy and Spain contributed samples from acute and convalescent COVID-19. PBMCs, B-cell-depleted T cells, or T cells were the source of the cDNA or gDNA that made up the material.

The J segment lost 0 bases and the V segment lost 4 bases, leaving 2 bases of the junction unmatched. The CDR3 contains 15 residues. In the authors' methods: Estimation of nucleated cell counts relied on the amplification of reference gene primers. Profiled with immunoSEQ multiplex PCR; TCRdb holds only in-frame clones, not every one. V, J and clone size are those of that table, while D and trimming were read from the DNA. Counted here are tens of thousands of clones, 84% occurring once; the ten biggest clones make up roughly 2.7%. The chain carries TRBV23-1 and TRBJ1-5, with 8 positions matching TRBD1. TRBV23-1 is an ORF, with its function uncertain. What was sequenced was peripheral blood. The source of this sequence is a man aged 50 or older with acute or convalescent COVID-19. DNA of the CDR3: TGCGCCAGCAGTCCTGGACAGGGTAGCAATCAGCCCCAGCATTTT. Translating gives CASSPGQGSNQPQHF.